Listed below are T cell receptor beta chains from one sample, sequenced in a study of T cells in Graves' hyperthyroidism and ophthalmopathy. MiXCR was run by TCRdb on the multiplex PCR reads, yielding one entry per CDR3 protein. The sample has about 290,000 distinct CDR3 sequences, 10% to 15% seen once; the top ten hold about 8%. Sequenced: blood. Source of these receptors: a woman aged 25 to 39 with Graves' hyperthyroidism that later progressed to Graves' ophthalmopathy. CDR3s include the opening cysteine and the closing phenylalanine or tryptophan. A D gene is named only where the DNA matches it firmly. Size is stated for part of the rows, as once, few or many counts, or as a class when the clone is expanded.

CDR3 length: 14; V gene: TRBV29-1; clone size: .; D gene: .; J gene: TRBJ2-7; CDR3 protein: CSVVPGAAGYEQYF; CDR3 DNA: TGCAGCGTTGTCCCCGGGGCGGCCGGCTACGAGCAGTACTTC
CDR3 length: 17; V gene: TRBV7-2; clone size: many; D gene: .; J gene: TRBJ2-2; CDR3 protein: CASNTAPGVRNTGELFF; CDR3 DNA: TGTGCCAGCAACACCGCCCCGGGGGTGAGGAACACCGGGGAGCTGTTTTTT
CDR3 length: 17; V gene: TRBV10-3; clone size: .; D gene: TRBD2; J gene: TRBJ2-7; CDR3 protein: CAIKPASGRSSYNEQYF; CDR3 DNA: TGTGCCATCAAACCCGCTAGCGGGCGGAGCTCCTACAATGAGCAGTACTTC
CDR3 length: 15; V gene: TRBV12-3/TRBV12-4; clone size: many; D gene: TRBD2; J gene: TRBJ2-5; CDR3 protein: CASSFVSGSQETQYF; CDR3 DNA: TGTGCCAGCAGTTTCGTAAGCGGGAGCCAAGAGACCCAGTACTTC
CDR3 length: 13; V gene: TRBV7-3; clone size: few; D gene: .; J gene: TRBJ2-1; CDR3 protein: CASSLASSYEQFF; CDR3 DNA: TGTGCCAGCAGCTTAGCTAGTAGCTATGAGCAGTTCTTC
CDR3 length: 15; V gene: TRBV5-6; clone size: .; D gene: .; J gene: TRBJ2-7; CDR3 protein: CASSWGLTKGSEQYF; CDR3 DNA: TGTGCCAGCAGCTGGGGACTTACCAAGGGTAGCGAGCAGTACTTC
CDR3 length: 16; V gene: TRBV4-2; clone size: few; D gene: .; J gene: TRBJ1-1; CDR3 protein: CASSPLGQGKNTEAFF; CDR3 DNA: TGTGCCAGCAGCCCCCTAGGGCAGGGAAAGAACACTGAAGCTTTCTTT
CDR3 length: 16; V gene: TRBV28; clone size: .; D gene: TRBD2; J gene: TRBJ2-1; CDR3 protein: CASSFGTSGSNDEQFF; CDR3 DNA: TGTGCCAGCAGTTTCGGGACTAGCGGGAGTAACGATGAGCAGTTCTTC
CDR3 length: 15; V gene: TRBV6-1; clone size: many; D gene: .; J gene: TRBJ1-5; CDR3 protein: CASSEWNGREEPQHF; CDR3 DNA: TGTGCCAGCAGTGAATGGAACGGCAGGGAGGAGCCCCAGCATTTT
CDR3 length: 13; V gene: TRBV27; clone size: .; D gene: TRBD1; J gene: TRBJ1-1; CDR3 protein: CASRDRANTEAFF; CDR3 DNA: TGTGCCAGCAGAGACAGGGCGAACACTGAAGCTTTCTTT
CDR3 length: 15; V gene: TRBV28; clone size: .; D gene: TRBD1; J gene: TRBJ1-5; CDR3 protein: CASSFGTGGNQPQHF; CDR3 DNA: TGTGCCAGCAGTTTTGGGACAGGGGGCAATCAGCCCCAGCATTTT
CDR3 length: 16; V gene: TRBV7-2; clone size: many; D gene: TRBD2; J gene: TRBJ2-3; CDR3 protein: CASSLDGGRGPDTQYF; CDR3 DNA: TGTGCCAGCAGCTTAGACGGCGGGAGGGGGCCAGATACGCAGTATTTT
CDR3 length: 15; V gene: TRBV9; clone size: many; D gene: TRBD1; J gene: TRBJ1-6; CDR3 protein: CASSFRQGTDSPLHF; CDR3 DNA: TGTGCCAGCAGCTTTCGACAGGGGACAGATTCACCCCTCCACTTT
CDR3 length: 14; V gene: TRBV14; clone size: many; D gene: .; J gene: TRBJ2-3; CDR3 protein: CASSHGGSTDTQYF; CDR3 DNA: TGTGCCAGCAGCCACGGCGGAAGCACAGATACGCAGTATTTT
CDR3 length: 12; V gene: TRBV5-1; clone size: many; D gene: TRBD1; J gene: TRBJ1-2; CDR3 protein: CASSLLQGGLTF; CDR3 DNA: TGCGCCAGCAGCTTGTTACAGGGGGGACTCACCTTC
CDR3 length: 13; V gene: TRBV20-1; clone size: few; D gene: .; J gene: TRBJ2-3; CDR3 protein: CSARGAPPGTQYF; CDR3 DNA: TGCAGTGCTAGAGGGGCCCCCCCCGGTACGCAGTATTTT
CDR3 length: 15; V gene: TRBV18; clone size: many; D gene: TRBD1; J gene: TRBJ2-3; CDR3 protein: CASSPQGASTDTQYF; CDR3 DNA: TGTGCCAGCTCACCACAGGGGGCTAGCACAGATACGCAGTATTTT
CDR3 length: 13; V gene: TRBV7-9; clone size: .; D gene: .; J gene: TRBJ2-7; CDR3 protein: CASSPTGRFEQYF; CDR3 DNA: TGTGCCAGCAGCCCTACGGGACGTTTCGAGCAGTACTTC
CDR3 length: 15; V gene: TRBV2; clone size: many; D gene: .; J gene: TRBJ2-7; CDR3 protein: CASSREQGAAYEQYF; CDR3 DNA: TGTGCCAGCAGTCGGGAGCAGGGTGCCGCCTACGAGCAGTACTTC
CDR3 length: 15; V gene: TRBV18; clone size: .; D gene: .; J gene: TRBJ1-5; CDR3 protein: CASSPADGYNQPQHF; CDR3 DNA: TGTGCCAGCTCACCGGCTGATGGTTACAATCAGCCCCAGCATTTT
CDR3 length: 14; V gene: TRBV4-1; clone size: many; D gene: .; J gene: TRBJ2-3; CDR3 protein: CASSLQAETDTQYF; CDR3 DNA: TGCGCCAGCAGCCTGCAGGCGGAGACAGATACGCAGTATTTT